This T cell receptor (beta chain) was sequenced for a study of esophageal squamous cell carcinoma under preoperative chemotherapy. Study overall: Both tumor-infiltrating lymphocytes and peripheral blood T cells had their TCR repertoires profiled.

Worth noting for this clonotype: The antigen is undetermined.

Germline V CDR1 and CDR2: KGHDR, SFDVKD. J lost 4 bases, V lost 4 bases, and 5 bases had no gene match. This CDR3 comprises 16 residues. Study observations and caveats: Peripheral T cells migrating into the tumor appeared to partly supply post-treatment tumor-infiltrating lymphocytes. After paclitaxel-nedaplatin, abundant clones were more likely to contract than amplify.

One entry per CDR3 protein results from TCRdb running MiXCR on the PCR reads. The data show 10,000 to 11,000 distinct CDR3 sequences, roughly 60% seen once. Time point indicated: after preoperative PTX-NDP chemotherapy. Preoperative chemotherapy with paclitaxel-nedaplatin was given to patients before surgery. Sample collection was performed from a patient given preoperative chemotherapy. This rearrangement joins TRBV24-1 to TRBJ2-2, with 10 bases identical to TRBD1. This TCR came from a human donor with esophageal squamous cell carcinoma. The donor label of this sample is uncertain. This chain's CDR3 is CATSDPGQGTTGELFF. CDR3 coding DNA: TGTGCCACCAGTGACCCGGGACAGGGGACCACCGGGGAGCTGTTTTTT.